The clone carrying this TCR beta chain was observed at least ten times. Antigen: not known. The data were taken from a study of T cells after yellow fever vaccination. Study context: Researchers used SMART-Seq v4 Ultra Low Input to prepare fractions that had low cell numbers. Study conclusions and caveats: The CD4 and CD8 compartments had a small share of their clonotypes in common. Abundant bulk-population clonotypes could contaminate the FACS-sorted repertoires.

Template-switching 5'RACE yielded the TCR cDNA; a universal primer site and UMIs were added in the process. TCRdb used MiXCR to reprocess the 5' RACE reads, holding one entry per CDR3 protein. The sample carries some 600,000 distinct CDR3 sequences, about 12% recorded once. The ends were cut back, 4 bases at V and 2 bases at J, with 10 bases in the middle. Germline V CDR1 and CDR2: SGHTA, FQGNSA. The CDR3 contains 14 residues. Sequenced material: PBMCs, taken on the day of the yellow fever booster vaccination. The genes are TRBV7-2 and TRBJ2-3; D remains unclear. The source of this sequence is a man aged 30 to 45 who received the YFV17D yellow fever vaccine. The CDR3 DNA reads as TGTGCCAGCAGCTCCAAACTCACCACAGATACGCAGTATTTT. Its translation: CASSSKLTTDTQYF.